A selection of T cell receptor beta chains follows, all from one sample in a study of identical twins. TCRdb re-called the 5' RACE reads with MiXCR, one entry per CDR3 protein. Seen here are about 330,000 distinct CDR3 sequences, 9% to 15% observed once, and the top ten hold around 6.9%. Another study also made use of these data, one on yellow fever vaccine responses in identical twins.

The sequencing input was CD8+ T cells sorted from blood. The receptors come from a woman in her late teens or twenties in good health. Both conserved end residues are part of each CDR3. A D gene is named only where the DNA matches it firmly. Rows give clone size only sometimes, using once, few, many, or a class for an expanded clone.

j_gene	d_gene	v_gene	abundance	CDR3nt	CDR3aa
TRBJ2-2	TRBD2	TRBV7-2	-	TGTGCCAGCAGCTTAGCCCAAGGACTAGCGGGAGGGCTGAGCACCGGGGAGCTGTTTTTT	CASSLAQGLAGGLSTGELFF
TRBJ2-2	-	TRBV20-1	-	TGCAGTGCGAGGTCGGTGGACACCGGGGAGCTGTTTTTT	CSARSVDTGELFF
TRBJ2-5	TRBD2	TRBV7-9	-	TGTGCCAGCAGCTCCCGGACTAGCGGGAGTTTAGAGACCCAGTACTTC	CASSSRTSGSLETQYF
TRBJ1-5	-	TRBV7-2	-	TGTGCCAGCAGCTTAGGGGAGGGTCCTAGTCAGCCCCAGCATTTT	CASSLGEGPSQPQHF
TRBJ1-1	-	TRBV28	many	TGTGCCAGCAGTTCGATCACTGAAGCTTTCTTT	CASSSITEAFF
TRBJ2-2	-	TRBV13	-	TGTGCCAGCAGCTTAGGGTGGCTAACCGGGAAGCTGTTTTTT	CASSLGWLTGKLFF
TRBJ1-1	-	TRBV4-1	many	TGCGCCAGCACCCAGAGGGGGGGGGCTGAAGCTTTCTTT	CASTQRGGAEAFF
TRBJ2-1	-	TRBV21-1	once	TGTGCCAGCAGCTTCCCCCGTCGAGCGAACTACAATGAGCAGTTCTTC	CASSFPRRANYNEQFF
TRBJ1-4	TRBD1	TRBV3-1	few	TGTGCCAGCAGCCAAATCGGGACAGGGAATGAAAAACTGTTTTTT	CASSQIGTGNEKLFF
TRBJ1-1	-	TRBV20-1	few	TGCAGTGCGCCCGATCCTGAAGCTTTCTTT	CSAPDPEAFF
TRBJ1-5	-	TRBV20-1	-	TGCAGTGCTCCCTCCTTCAACAATCAGCCCCAGCATTTT	CSAPSFNNQPQHF
TRBJ1-1	-	TRBV14	-	TGTGCCAGCAGCTACCCGTGGGGCCAGAACACTGAAGCTTTCTTT	CASSYPWGQNTEAFF
TRBJ2-2	TRBD2	TRBV24-1	few	TGTGCCACCAGTGAATATACTAGCGGGAGGAACACCGGGGAGCTGTTTTTT	CATSEYTSGRNTGELFF
TRBJ2-3	-	TRBV27	few	TGTGCCAGCAGTTTAACAGGGCGAGGCACAGATACGCAGTATTTT	CASSLTGRGTDTQYF
TRBJ2-1	-	TRBV9	-	TGTGCCAGCAGCGTAGACGGGGGCCTGAACAATGAGCAGTTCTTC	CASSVDGGLNNEQFF
TRBJ1-1	-	TRBV12-3/TRBV12-4	few	TGTGCCAGCAGCCCGTTAGTAACTGAAGCTTTCTTT	CASSPLVTEAFF
TRBJ1-5	-	TRBV19	-	TGTGCCAGTAGTATCGGACTGAGAAATCAGCCCCAGCATTTT	CASSIGLRNQPQHF
TRBJ2-3	TRBD2	TRBV29-1	-	TGCAGCGTTGAGGGGCTAGCGGGGTGGCCAGATACGCAGTATTTT	CSVEGLAGWPDTQYF
TRBJ2-3	-	TRBV12-3/TRBV12-4	many	TGTGCCAGCAGTTTCCTTCCTAGCGTGGATACGCAGTATTTT	CASSFLPSVDTQYF
TRBJ2-1	-	TRBV5-1	few	TGCGCCAGCAGCTTGAGGACAGAGCTTTTCAATGAGCAGTTCTTC	CASSLRTELFNEQFF
TRBJ2-7	-	TRBV12-3/TRBV12-4	many	TGTGCCAGCAGCTCCGGGCCGCTCTACGGCGAGCAGTACTTC	CASSSGPLYGEQYF
TRBJ2-7	-	TRBV13	-	TGTGCCAGCAGCCTCACCCAACCCTACGAGCAGTACTTC	CASSLTQPYEQYF
TRBJ2-1	TRBD1	TRBV5-1	many	TGCGCCAGCAGCTTTTCCGGGACAGAAAACAATGAGCAGTTCTTC	CASSFSGTENNEQFF
TRBJ2-1	-	TRBV9	-	TGTGCCAGCAGCGTCGAATTCGGAGCCCCCTACAATGAGCAGTTCTTC	CASSVEFGAPYNEQFF
TRBJ2-1	TRBD1	TRBV7-8	-	TGTGCCAGCAGCTTAGCCGGGACAGGTGGCTCTGGGTACAATGAGCAGTTCTTC	CASSLAGTGGSGYNEQFF
TRBJ2-1	-	TRBV15	few	TGTGCCACCAGCAGAGATTGGGGTATTCGATCCTACAATGAGCAGTTCTTC	CATSRDWGIRSYNEQFF
TRBJ1-1	-	TRBV29-1	many	TGCAGCGTTGATGAATCGGGGGGCGGAAACACTGAAGCTTTCTTT	CSVDESGGGNTEAFF
TRBJ1-2	TRBD1	TRBV4-1	many	TGCGCCAGCAGCTTTCCTGGACAGGAGTTCGGCTATGGCTACACCTTC	CASSFPGQEFGYGYTF
TRBJ2-7	-	TRBV12-3/TRBV12-4	many	TGTGCCAGCAGTAACGGCAGGGGCTTGTACGAGCAGTACTTC	CASSNGRGLYEQYF
TRBJ2-7	-	TRBV4-1	few	TGCGCCAGCAGCCAAGATTCTGGGAGCCAGAACCGAGCCTACGAGCAGTACTTC	CASSQDSGSQNRAYEQYF
TRBJ2-1	-	TRBV20-1	few	TGCAGTGCATCGGATAGGAGCTCCTACAATGAGCAGTTCTTC	CSASDRSSYNEQFF
TRBJ1-4	-	TRBV7-8	few	TGTGCCAGCAGCCCAAGGGATTCAACTAATGAAAAACTGTTTTTT	CASSPRDSTNEKLFF
TRBJ1-1	TRBD1	TRBV20-1	-	TGCAGTGCTATCGCGACAGGGATGTGGGGGACGTTGACTGAAGCTTTCTTT	CSAIATGMWGTLTEAFF
TRBJ2-5	-	TRBV11-2	-	TGTGCCAGCAGCCCTACTAGATATCAAGAGACCCAGTACTTC	CASSPTRYQETQYF
TRBJ1-1	-	TRBV19	-	TGTGCCAGTAGTATAGATCAATATGACGCAATGAACACTGAAGCTTTCTTT	CASSIDQYDAMNTEAFF
TRBJ2-2	TRBD1	TRBV28	few	TGTGCCAGCAGTTTGACAGGGACCACCGGGGAGCTGTTTTTT	CASSLTGTTGELFF
TRBJ2-7	TRBD2	TRBV7-9	-	TGTGCCACGAGCAAGCCGGGACTAGCGCCCGAGCAGTACTTC	CATSKPGLAPEQYF
TRBJ2-7	-	TRBV3-1	many	TGTGCCAGCAGCCCCTTTCGGGGAACCTACGAGCAGTACTTC	CASSPFRGTYEQYF
TRBJ2-1	TRBD2	TRBV4-1	-	TGCGCCAGCAGCCAAACCCCCCTAGCGGGAGGTACCTACAATGAGCAGTTCTTC	CASSQTPLAGGTYNEQFF
TRBJ2-7	-	TRBV11-1	few	TGTGCCAGCAGCCCCGGACTACCCTACGAGCAGTACTTC	CASSPGLPYEQYF
TRBJ1-2	-	TRBV7-9	-	TGTGCCAGCAGCACGGACAGCCCCTATGGCTACACCTTC	CASSTDSPYGYTF
TRBJ1-1	TRBD1	TRBV9	few	TGTGCCAGCAGCCCTACAGGGGGGTTGAACACTGAAGCTTTCTTT	CASSPTGGLNTEAFF
TRBJ1-2	TRBD1	TRBV7-9	many	TGTGCCAGCAGCCCACAGGGACAGGGTGGATATGGCTACACCTTC	CASSPQGQGGYGYTF
TRBJ1-4	-	TRBV4-1	-	TGCGCCAGCAGCCGATACGCAGGGTCTAATGAAAAACTGTTTTTT	CASSRYAGSNEKLFF
TRBJ2-1	-	TRBV7-9	few	TGTGCCAGCAGCTGGGGAGTATCGGACAGCAATGAGCAGTTCTTC	CASSWGVSDSNEQFF
TRBJ2-2	-	TRBV7-8	few	TGTGCCAGCAGCCTGGGGAAGGTGTTGAGCGGGTTCACCGGGGAGCTGTTTTTT	CASSLGKVLSGFTGELFF
TRBJ2-3	TRBD1	TRBV5-6	many	TGTGCCAGCAGACGAATGACCGGGACAGGGGTGGGAGATACGCAGTATTTT	CASRRMTGTGVGDTQYF
TRBJ2-1	TRBD1	TRBV11-2	few	TGTGCCAGCAGCTCGACCCTTCCACACAGGGGGCGAAATGAGCAGTTCTTC	CASSSTLPHRGRNEQFF
TRBJ1-1	TRBD1	TRBV6-1	-	TGTGCCAGCAGTCCCCGGGCAGGGGGCTTAGGGAACACTGAAGCTTTCTTT	CASSPRAGGLGNTEAFF
TRBJ2-1	TRBD2	TRBV6-1	-	TGTGCCAGCAGCCTGGGACTAGCGGGATTTTCCTACAATGAGCAGTTCTTC	CASSLGLAGFSYNEQFF
TRBJ2-2	-	TRBV12-3/TRBV12-4	-	TGTGCCACCCAGGTAGACACCGGGGAGCTGTTTTTT	CATQVDTGELFF
TRBJ2-7	-	TRBV10-2	few	TGCGCCAGCAGTGGCGGACCCCCCGAGCAGTACTTC	CASSGGPPEQYF
TRBJ2-1	TRBD2	TRBV28	few	TGTGCCAGCAGTGGTCGGACTAGCGGGAGAGATGAGCAGTTCTTC	CASSGRTSGRDEQFF
TRBJ2-5	TRBD2	TRBV28	-	TGTGCCAGCAGTCCCCGGGGGAGCGGGGAAGAGACCCAGTACTTC	CASSPRGSGEETQYF